Reported below is one TCR beta chain. Its target is unknown. The data originate from a study of ipilimumab plus nivolumab after autologous stem cell transplantation. Study-wide context: Patients received a median of roughly 5 ipilimumab and 8 nivolumab doses. Findings of the study overall: The authors say TCR, Treg and microbiome findings warrant further study.

Repertoires were generated with immunoSEQ multiplex PCR, while TCRdb's copy carries only in-frame clones and drops some. This table holds some 43,000 clones, about 88% found once. Checkpoint therapy with ipilimumab 1 mg/kg began 14 to 28 days after transplant. Patients received nivolumab 3 mg/kg at weeks 1, 4, 7, 10, then fortnightly to week 26. Sequencing used PBMCs, obtained in a trial of ipilimumab plus nivolumab as post-transplant consolidation. The sequence derives from a male donor with multiple myeloma.

CDR3 sequence: CASSPEWGAHNQPQHF. The CDR3 DNA is TGTGCCAGCAGCCCCGAATGGGGGGCTCACAATCAGCCCCAGCATTTT. This sequence joins TRBV5-8 and TRBJ1-5, with a possible D match to TRBD1 (6 bases). The CDR3 is 16 amino acids. CDR1 and CDR2 (germline): SGHTS, YDEGEE. Trimming shortened V by 4 bases and J by 3 bases, and 17 bases separated the two germline ends.